This TCR beta chain was captured in a study of cytomegalovirus exposure and HLA in healthy donors. The CDR3 runs 13 residues. Per germline, CDR1 SQVTM and CDR2 ANQGSEA. Trimming cost V 4 bases and J 8 bases, with 12 bases left between them. The table came from immunoSEQ multiplex PCR; TCRdb's copy has only in-frame clones and leaves some out. The sample includes about 64,000 clones, around 88% seen only once; the top ten take approximately 1.7%. The rearrangement links TRBV29-1 to TRBJ1-6, with D maybe TRBD1 (6 bases). Sequenced: PBMCs. This clonotype was sampled from a woman under 30 in good health and CMV-seronegative. In nucleotides, the CDR3 is TGCAGCGTTGGGCAGGGGCGTGATTCACCCCTCCACTTT. Amino acid sequence: CSVGQGRDSPLHF. The whole variable domain, filled in from reference TRBV29-1 and TRBJ1-6, reads SAVISQKPSRDICQRGTSLTIQCQVDSQVTMMFWYRQQPGQSLTLIATANQGSEATYESGFVIDKFPISRPNLTFSTLTVSNMSPEDSSIYLCSVGQGRDSPLHFGNGTRLTVT.